The next 16 T cell receptor beta chains were all read from a single sample in a study of blood T cells in healthy people across ages. A second PCR of about 7 to 12 cycles used a sample-barcoded 5' primer and a J-beta primer mix. MiXCR, applied by TCRdb to the 5' RACE reads, yields one record per CDR3 protein. Altogether 1.5 million to 2 million distinct CDR3 sequences are present, approximately 28% being singletons, with the ten largest covering roughly 8%. What was sequenced was blood. Source of these receptors: a woman aged 30 to 39 in good health.

This clonotype was seen a handful of times. V is TRBV3-1 and J is TRBJ2-6; D not resolved. The V end was cut by 1 base, the J end by 13 bases, with 8 bases between. CDR3 size: 12 residues. Germline CDR1 LGHDT, CDR2 YNNKEL (reference sequence). CDR3 DNA: TGTGCCAGCAGCCAAGGGACGGCGGTCCTGACTTTC. Translated, it gives CASSQGTAVLTF.

This clonotype was seen at least ten times. V and J are TRBV6-2 or TRBV6-3 and TRBJ1-2; TRBD1 might be the D (6 bases). Germline V gene sequence: CDR1 MNHEY, CDR2 SVGEGT. The CDR3 is 13 residues long. With 6 bases removed from V and 0 bases from J, the gap between germline ends came to 8 bases. CDR3 DNA sequence: TGTGCCAGCAGCTACAGGGCTAACTATGGCTACACCTTC. It specifies CASSYRANYGYTF.

This clonotype has a handful of counts. Mismatch with germline at one junction end may stem from a read error. The CDR3 here is CSFGVNTEVFF. CDR3 sequence (DNA): TGCAGCTTCGGAGTAAACACTGAAGTTTTCTTT. The V call is TRBV29-1, the J call TRBJ1-1; D is undetermined. CDR1 SQVTM and CDR2 ANQGSEA come from the germline V gene. CDR3 length: 11 residues.

The genes are TRBV27 and TRBJ2-7; 10 nucleotides line up with TRBD2. Germline CDR1 MNHEY, CDR2 SMNVEV (reference sequence). The trim removed 4 bases at V and 3 bases at J, leaving 6 bases unmatched. CDR3 length: 15 residues. The CDR3 here is CASSSLGTSVYEQYF. The CDR3 DNA sequence: TGTGCCAGCAGTTCCCTCGGGACTAGCGTCTACGAGCAGTACTTC.

The chain has TRBV27 and TRBJ2-6, with TRBD2 matching 7 bases. The length of the CDR3 is 18 residues. CDR1 and CDR2 (germline): MNHEY, SMNVEV (reference sequence). Unmatched junction bases numbered 8, after V lost 3 bases and J lost 0 bases. The CDR3 DNA sequence: TGTGCCAGCAGTTTCCATGGGGGGGAGTTCTCTGGGGCCAACGTCCTGACTTTC. Its translation is CASSFHGGEFSGANVLTF.

This clonotype was seen at least ten times. Here the CDR3 reads CASSTATNEKLFF. CDR3 in DNA: TGTGCCAGCTCGACTGCAACTAATGAAAAACTGTTTTTT. This chain joins TRBV2 and TRBJ1-4; D remains unclear. Germline CDR1 SNHLY, CDR2 FYNNEI. V lost 8 bases, J lost 0 bases, and 7 bases lay in between. This CDR3 is built from 13 residues.

On this clonotype itself: At one end the junction does not follow the germline gene, possibly because of a read error. V usage is TRBV20-1 and J usage is TRBJ1-2; D gene unclear. CDR1 is DFQATT, CDR2 SNEGSKA, per germline (reference sequence). The CDR3 contains 14 residues. The CDR3 loop reads CSTRVAGGGYGYTF. CDR3 sequence (DNA): TGCAGTACTAGAGTTGCGGGAGGTGGCTATGGCTACACCTTC.

The CDR3 loop reads CSARDPRRVTYNEQFF. The CDR3 bases are TGCAGTGCTAGAGACCCCCGGAGGGTGACCTACAATGAGCAGTTCTTC. The rearrangement links TRBV20-1 to TRBJ2-1; tentatively, D is TRBD2 (6 bases). There are 16 residues in the CDR3. Trimming stripped 0 bases from V and 2 bases from J, with 14 bases between. Germline loops: CDR1 DFQATT, CDR2 SNEGSKA (reference sequence).

In its sample, this clonotype was seen many times. The rearrangement uses TRBV12-3 or TRBV12-4 and TRBJ2-4, with D tentatively TRBD1 or TRBD2 (5 bases each). The ends were cut back, 5 bases at V and 7 bases at J, with 15 bases in the middle. The CDR3 has 14 residues. The CDR3 sequence: CASSIREAGNIQYF. The CDR3 nucleotides read TGTGCCAGCAGTATCCGGGAAGCAGGGAACATTCAGTACTTC.

A remark on this clonotype: This may come from a read error, since a much larger clone is one base off. The gene calls are TRBV28 and TRBJ2-5; D is possibly TRBD2 (5 bases). Germline V gene lookup returns CDR1 MDHEN and CDR2 SYDVKM. Between the trimmed V and J ends, which lost 2 bases and 1 base, there was a span of 14 bases. The CDR3 sequence is 16 residues long. CDR3 DNA: TGTGCCAGCAGTTTAGGAGGTCTACAAGTCCAAGAGACCCAGTACTTC. Protein sequence: CASSLGGLQVQETQYF.

V is TRBV7-3 and J is TRBJ2-1, with D uncertain. The V end lost 1 base, the J end lost 8 bases, and 9 bases lay between the germline ends. CDR1 and CDR2 from the germline V gene are SGHTA and FQGTGA. CDR3 size: 13 residues. CDR3 region: CASSLRPNDEQFF. The CDR3 DNA sequence: TGTGCCAGCAGCTTAAGACCTAATGATGAGCAGTTCTTC.

This clonotype was found a few times. The gene calls are TRBV24-1 and TRBJ2-2, with 12 positions matching TRBD2. Germline lookup yields CDR1 KGHDR and CDR2 SFDVKD. This CDR3 is 17 amino acids long. Germline trimming cut 4 bases from V and 2 bases from J; bases unmatched to any gene: 4. CDR3 DNA: TGTGCCACCAGTGAGGGACTAGCGGGCCGAAACACCGGGGAGCTGTTTTTT. Its protein product is CATSEGLAGRNTGELFF.

The table lists this clonotype with many counts. This rearrangement joins TRBV4-3 to TRBJ2-5, with D unclear. This CDR3 is built from 12 residues. In germline, CDR1 is LGHNA, CDR2 YSLEER. Trimming took 5 bases from V and 2 from J, leaving 6 bases between them. The CDR3 sequence: CASSLWQETQYF. DNA for the CDR3: TGCGCCAGCAGCTTATGGCAAGAGACCCAGTACTTC.

This sequence joins TRBV29-1 and TRBJ2-2; D is unresolved. The CDR3 runs 11 residues. Germline V gives CDR1 SQVTM, CDR2 ANQGSEA. The V gene lost 4 bases and the J gene lost 8 bases, with 8 bases spanning the gap. CDR3 sequence reads: CSVGLSGELFF. In DNA, the CDR3 is TGCAGCGTTGGGTTATCGGGGGAGCTGTTTTTT.

This clonotype has just a few counts. CDR3 nucleotides: TGCGCCAGCCAACCGACGGGGGGGCGGTCCTACGAGCAGTACTTC. It is translated as CASQPTGGRSYEQYF. This sequence joins TRBV5-1 and TRBJ2-7, with 8 positions matching TRBD2. This CDR3 comprises 15 residues. Looked up from germline, CDR1 is SGHRS and CDR2 is YFSETQ. Losses at the gene ends were 7 bases for V and 1 base for J; bases not matched to a gene: 10.

This clonotype came up once. The rearrangement links TRBV4-3 to TRBJ1-5; TRBD1 matches 10 bases. From germline, CDR1 is LGHNA and CDR2 YSLEER. The length of the CDR3 is 20 residues. Trimming cost V 1 base and J 0 bases; bases outside gene matches: 12. CDR3 residues: CASSQATATGGSYSNQPQHF. DNA of the CDR3: TGCGCCAGCAGCCAAGCCACGGCGACAGGGGGCTCCTATAGCAATCAGCCCCAGCATTTT.